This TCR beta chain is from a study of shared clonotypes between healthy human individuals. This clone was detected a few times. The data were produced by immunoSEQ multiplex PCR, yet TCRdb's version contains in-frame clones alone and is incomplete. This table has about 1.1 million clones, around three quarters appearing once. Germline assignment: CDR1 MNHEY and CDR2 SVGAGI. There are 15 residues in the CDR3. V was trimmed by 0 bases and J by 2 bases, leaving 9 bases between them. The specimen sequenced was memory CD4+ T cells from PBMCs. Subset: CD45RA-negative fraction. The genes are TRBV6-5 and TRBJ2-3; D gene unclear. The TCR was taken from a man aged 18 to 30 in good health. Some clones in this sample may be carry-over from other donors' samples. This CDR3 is CASSYSFRITDTQYF. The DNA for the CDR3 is TGTGCCAGCAGTTACTCCTTCAGGATCACAGATACGCAGTATTTT.